This TCR beta chain was captured in a study of Graves' ophthalmopathy and Graves' hyperthyroidism. Researchers took RNA transcripts and amplified TCR beta CDR3 regions from them. First-round RT-PCR employed HTBI primers, with a second-round multiplex PCR after it. TCRdb redid the calling of the multiplex PCR reads with MiXCR, one entry per CDR3 protein. The data hold about 400,000 distinct CDR3 sequences, with 18% observed a single time. A volume of about 9.7 ml of fresh peripheral blood supplied the PBMCs. This clonotype was counted ten times or more. Its antigen is undetermined. V was cut by 3 bases and J by 5 bases, with 13 bases left in between. The CDR3 is 14 residues long. Study findings and constraints: Detection in blood was also observed for most expanded thyroid clonotypes above 0.001 frequency. Using a 13-signature model, the authors split ophthalmopathy from stable hyperthyroidism, with 85% to 90% sensitivity and 80% to 84% specificity.

Sample: peripheral blood. V is TRBV12-3 or TRBV12-4 and J is TRBJ1-2; D is unclear. This clonotype was sampled from a woman aged 18-30 years with Graves' ophthalmopathy. In nucleotides, the CDR3 is TGTGCCAGCAGTTTCGGCCGTGGGCAGTATGGCTACACCTTC. It encodes CASSFGRGQYGYTF.